Listed below are T cell receptor beta chains from one sample, sequenced in a study of cytomegalovirus exposure and HLA in healthy donors. The protocol was immunoSEQ multiplex PCR, while the TCRdb copy is restricted to in-frame clones and leaves out a portion. The data hold under 200,000 clones, with approximately 85% observed a single time. The specimen sequenced was PBMCs. The receptors were gathered from a man aged 45 to 65 in good health and CMV-seropositive. Each CDR3 is given with its conserved first and last residue. Rows give clone size only sometimes, using once, few, many, or a class for an expanded clone.

v_call: TRBV5-1
j_call: TRBJ1-1
clone_size: once
cdr3_aa: CASSLAGSGGAFF

v_call: TRBV4-3
j_call: TRBJ2-5
clone_size: .
cdr3_aa: CASSQNSHRLQETQYF

v_call: TRBV7-6
j_call: TRBJ2-3
clone_size: .
cdr3_aa: CASSSLPGSSTDTQYF

v_call: TRBV7-3
j_call: TRBJ2-1
clone_size: .
cdr3_aa: CASSLTVGTGNNEQFF

v_call: TRBV4-3
j_call: TRBJ2-4
clone_size: .
cdr3_aa: CASSQGSSAKNIQYF

v_call: TRBV25-1
j_call: TRBJ1-2
clone_size: few
cdr3_aa: CASTGGAVGYTF

v_call: TRBV6-5
j_call: TRBJ1-3
clone_size: .
cdr3_aa: CASSYSLSGNTIYF

v_call: TRBV9
j_call: TRBJ1-4
clone_size: .
cdr3_aa: CASRGAGDEKLFF

v_call: TRBV9
j_call: TRBJ1-2
clone_size: .
cdr3_aa: CASSVGDGYTF

v_call: TRBV6-1
j_call: TRBJ2-2
clone_size: .
cdr3_aa: CASSAPGLADNTGELFF

v_call: TRBV7-3
j_call: TRBJ2-7
clone_size: .
cdr3_aa: CASSLKGGAYEQYF

v_call: TRBV13
j_call: TRBJ1-1
clone_size: .
cdr3_aa: CASSPQQGAEAFF